This T cell receptor (beta chain) comes out of a study of cytomegalovirus exposure and HLA in healthy donors. Study findings and constraints: For TCR beta chains, V- and J-gene trimming was later linked to a missense DCLRE1C variant. Most sequenced TCRs were rare (though some public TCRs occurred in many donors). An analysis was carried out at a later point. It showed that HLA-associated TCR beta chains were more clonally expanded than equally common non-associated chains.

As to this clone: Its specificity is unknown.

Germline V lookup: CDR1 MNHNS, CDR2 SASEGT. The CDR3 runs 15 residues. Trimming removed 1 base at V and 2 bases at J, with 6 bases between. The PCR employed 60 Vbeta primers together with 13 Jbeta primers. The assay was immunoSEQ multiplex PCR, and TCRdb's table has in-frame clones only and misses some. The sample lists some 28,000 clones; more than 55% were seen once. The origin of this receptor is a male donor in good health and CMV-seropositive. The rearrangement uses TRBV6-1 and TRBJ2-6; D perhaps matches TRBD2 (5 bases). Sequenced sample: PBMCs. The CDR3 loop is CASSEVGAGANVLTF. CDR3 in DNA: TGTGCCAGCAGTGAAGTCGGGGCTGGGGCCAACGTCCTGACTTTC.